This TCR beta chain was identified in a study of Ad26.COV2.S vaccination and SARS-CoV-2 variants. Sample treatment: roughly 18 received Ad26.COV2.S at low or high dose, single or two shots; about 5 received placebo; per-sample allocation not given. Sampling took place 63 days after the first vaccine or placebo injection. Data came from immunoSEQ multiplex PCR; TCRdb stores just in-frame clones and leaves some out. The sample has about 350,000 clones, roughly 90% seen once; the top ten hold just under 5%. This receptor was identified in a person aged 18 to 59 who received the Ad26.COV2.S COVID-19 vaccine or a placebo. This specimen was peripheral blood, taken in a trial of Ad26.COV2.S vaccine versus placebo.

The CDR3 sequence: CASSIGTIYNEQFF. The CDR3 nucleotides are TGTGCCAGTAGTATAGGGACAATTTACAATGAGCAGTTCTTC. The chain links TRBV19 to TRBJ2-1; a weak D match, TRBD1 (5 bases). The CDR3 extends over 14 amino acids. Germline values: CDR1 LNHDA, CDR2 SQIVND (reference sequence). Trimming cost V 1 base and J 4 bases, with 8 bases left between them.